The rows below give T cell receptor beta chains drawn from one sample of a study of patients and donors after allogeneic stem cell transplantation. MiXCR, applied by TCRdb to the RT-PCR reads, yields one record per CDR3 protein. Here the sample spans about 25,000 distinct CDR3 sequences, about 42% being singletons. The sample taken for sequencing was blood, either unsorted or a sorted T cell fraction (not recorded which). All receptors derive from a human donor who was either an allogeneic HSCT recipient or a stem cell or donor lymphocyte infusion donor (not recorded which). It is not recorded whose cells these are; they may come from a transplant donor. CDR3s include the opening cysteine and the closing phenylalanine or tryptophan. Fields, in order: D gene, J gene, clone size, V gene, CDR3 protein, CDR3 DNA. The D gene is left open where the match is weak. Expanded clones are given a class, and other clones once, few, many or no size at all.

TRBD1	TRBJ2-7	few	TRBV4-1	CASSQPGQHSYEQYF	TGCGCCAGCAGCCAGCCGGGACAGCACTCCTACGAGCAGTACTTC
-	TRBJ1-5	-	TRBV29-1	CSVALGVNSNQPQHF	TGCAGCGTTGCGCTCGGGGTAAATAGCAATCAGCCCCAGCATTTT
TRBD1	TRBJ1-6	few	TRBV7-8	CASRRQGNSPLHF	TGTGCCAGTCGGCGACAGGGGAATTCACCCCTCCACTTT
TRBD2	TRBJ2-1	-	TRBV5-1	CASSLGRGVSYNEQFF	TGCGCCAGCTCCTTGGGGCGGGGGGTATCCTACAATGAGCAGTTCTTC
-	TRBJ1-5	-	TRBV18	CASSPGEGQPQHF	TGTGCCAGCTCACCAGGGGAGGGTCAGCCCCAGCATTTT
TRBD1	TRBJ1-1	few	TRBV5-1	CASSQGGQGNTEAFF	TGCGCCAGCAGCCAGGGCGGACAGGGGAACACTGAAGCTTTCTTT
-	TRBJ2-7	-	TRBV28	CASTLRGRVSSYEQYF	TGTGCCAGCACCCTACGGGGCAGGGTAAGCTCCTACGAGCAGTACTTC
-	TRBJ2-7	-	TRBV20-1	CSASLREQYF	TGCAGTGCTAGCCTCAGGGAGCAGTACTTC
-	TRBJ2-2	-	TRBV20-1	CSAPQSWGSPNTGELFF	TGCAGTGCCCCTCAGTCCTGGGGATCACCGAACACCGGGGAGCTGTTTTTT
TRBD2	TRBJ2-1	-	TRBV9	CASSVAGVSYNEQFF	TGTGCCAGCAGCGTTGCGGGAGTCTCCTACAATGAGCAGTTCTTC